The 26 T cell receptor beta chains in this list originate from one sample, sequenced in a study of blood T cell repertoires in COVID-19. TCRdb keeps only in-frame clones here, not all; method: immunoSEQ multiplex PCR. The sample holds 25,000 to 30,000 clones, around 90% seen once. Sample: peripheral blood. These receptor sequences come from a human donor in a cohort sampled during active COVID-19.

The chain has TRBV9 and TRBJ1-1; 8 nucleotides align to TRBD1. The CDR3 has 16 amino acids. Germline V lookup: CDR1 SGDLS, CDR2 YYNGEE. Trimming at V came to 2 bases and at J to 0 bases, leaving 6 bases not matched to a gene. The CDR3 nucleotides read TGTGCCAGCAGCGTGGACGGACAGGGCATGAACACTGAAGCTTTCTTT. This encodes CASSVDGQGMNTEAFF.

The chain combines TRBV2 with TRBJ2-1, with D possibly being TRBD2 (6 bases). This CDR3 has 14 residues. V was shortened by 1 base and J by 16 bases, with 20 bases between the two germline ends. Germline values: CDR1 SNHLY, CDR2 FYNNEI. The CDR3 protein is CASSEDDGSPKPFF. The CDR3 DNA is TGTGCCAGCAGTGAAGATGACGGGAGTCCAAAACCATTCTTC.

The CDR3 DNA follows: TGTGCCAGCAGCGTAGGCGTAAGCACAGATACGCAGTATTTT. It encodes CASSVGVSTDTQYF. This chain uses TRBV9 with TRBJ2-3; D not resolved. Per germline, CDR1 SGDLS and CDR2 YYNGEE. Trimming took off 0 bases at V and 0 bases at J, with 5 bases between the two ends. The CDR3 is 14 amino acids.

The chain has TRBV19 and TRBJ1-6, with 9 bases that match TRBD1. Germline V lookup: CDR1 LNHDA, CDR2 SQIVND (reference sequence). The CDR3 spans 16 residues. Unmatched junction bases numbered 13, after V lost 6 bases and J lost 10 bases. In DNA form, the CDR3 reads TGTGCCAGTAGGACTGGACTATTGGACAGGGGCTCACCCCTCCACTTT. Its protein is CASRTGLLDRGSPLHF.

As DNA, the CDR3 is TGTGCCAGCTCACTCTCCCAGACAGGCGCCTCTGGAAACACCATATATTTT. Translated, it gives CASSLSQTGASGNTIYF. The rearrangement links TRBV18 to TRBJ1-3, with D perhaps TRBD1 (6 bases). V lost 4 bases, J lost 0 bases, and 16 bases lay in between. Per germline, CDR1 KGHSH and CDR2 LQKENI. The CDR3 is made up of 17 amino acids.

This chain joins TRBV5-6 and TRBJ1-3; weak D call: TRBD1 (5 bases). V shed 2 bases and J shed 6 bases, with 12 bases lying between them. The CDR3 has 14 residues. Germline CDR1 reads SGHDT; CDR2 reads YYEEEE. CDR3 nucleotide sequence: TGTGCCAGCAGCTTCGGGGGGAGTTTAAACACCATATATTTT. It codes for CASSFGGSLNTIYF.

Remarks on this clone: The same CDR3 arises from other DNA sequences in this sample as well. The chain employs TRBV6-1 and TRBJ1-5, with TRBD1 matching over 7 bases. Per germline, CDR1 MNHNS and CDR2 SASEGT. The ends lost 0 bases at V and 5 bases at J; junction bases unmatched: 4. The CDR3 consists of 15 residues. The CDR3 nucleotides are TGTGCCAGCAGTGAAGCGCTAGGGGGCGATCAGCCCCAGCATTTT. Its translation: CASSEALGGDQPQHF.

The gene calls are TRBV7-2 and TRBJ2-2; D unclear. The CDR3 consists of 15 residues. Trimming removed 1 base at V and 5 bases at J, with 11 bases between. Germline V gene lookup returns CDR1 SGHTA and CDR2 FQGNSA. The CDR3 nucleotides read TGTGCCAGCAGCTTAGGACCCACCGGGACCGGGGAGCTGTTTTTT. Encoded protein: CASSLGPTGTGELFF.

The V gene is TRBV7-9, the J gene TRBJ1-1; TRBD1 agrees at 8 bases. Trimming at V came to 1 base and at J to 8 bases, leaving 9 bases not matched to a gene. Per the germline V gene, CDR1 is SEHNR and CDR2 is FQNEAQ (reference sequence). There are 15 residues in the CDR3. This CDR3 is CASSLGTGPQQEAFF. In nucleotides, the CDR3 is TGTGCCAGCAGCTTAGGGACAGGGCCACAGCAGGAAGCTTTCTTT.

This clone occurred a few times. The chain is built from TRBV29-1 and TRBJ2-7; D perhaps matches TRBD2 (5 bases). The CDR3 totals 13 residues. From germline, CDR1 is SQVTM and CDR2 ANQGSEA. With 7 bases removed from V and 6 bases from J, the gap between germline ends came to 19 bases. The CDR3 coding sequence is TGCAGCGCATTGGGCGGGTATGGTAGCGAGCAGTACTTC. Protein sequence: CSALGGYGSEQYF.

The table lists this clone with a count of one. The chain combines TRBV4-3 with TRBJ2-6; D gene uncertain. This CDR3 is built from 15 residues. CDR1 and CDR2 from the germline V gene are LGHNA and YSLEER. The V end was cut by 0 bases, the J end by 4 bases, with 7 bases between. This CDR3 is CASSQDVQGANVLTF. The DNA of the CDR3 is TGCGCCAGCAGCCAAGATGTCCAGGGGGCCAACGTCCTGACTTTC.

The CDR3 coding sequence is TGTGCCACCAGTGTGGGCGGGAGGACCACCGGGGAGCTGTTTTTT. Its translation is CATSVGGRTTGELFF. The rearrangement links TRBV24-1 to TRBJ2-2, with 8 bases fitting TRBD2. This CDR3 comprises 15 residues. The germline V gene has CDR1 KGHDR and CDR2 SFDVKD. V dropped 5 bases and J dropped 4; count of bases not matched to a gene: 5.

The chain carries TRBV12-3 or TRBV12-4 and TRBJ2-2; no definite D call. The CDR3 loop spans 13 amino acids. V was clipped by 2 bases and J by 7 bases, with 8 bases between them. CDR3 nucleotide sequence: TGTGCCAGCAGTTTAAGAGAGAGCGGGGAGCTGTTTTTT. Its translation: CASSLRESGELFF.

This chain connects TRBV7-2 to TRBJ2-2; TRBD2 matches 12 bases. The CDR3 contains 16 residues. Germline V gives CDR1 SGHTA, CDR2 FQGNSA. V gave up 1 base and J gave up 6 bases; unmatched junction bases: 3. The chain's CDR3 is CASSLGLAGASGELFF. The DNA of the CDR3 is TGTGCCAGCAGCTTAGGACTAGCGGGAGCGTCCGGGGAGCTGTTTTTT.

The chain recombines TRBV18 with TRBJ1-1; D is undetermined. This CDR3 has 12 residues. V shed 4 bases and J shed 7 bases, with 10 bases lying between them. Germline assignment: CDR1 KGHSH and CDR2 LQKENI. CDR3 coding DNA: TGTGCCAGCTCACTATCGGGGTTTGAAGCTTTCTTT. Its protein product is CASSLSGFEAFF.

In DNA, the CDR3 is TGTGCCAGCAGTGGGGGAACCTCAGGGGAATACGAGCAGTACTTC. Amino acid sequence: CASSGGTSGEYEQYF. The chain links TRBV27 to TRBJ2-7; D possibly corresponds to TRBD1 (6 bases). The germline V gene has CDR1 MNHEY and CDR2 SMNVEV (reference sequence). The CDR3 has 15 residues. The V gene lost 5 bases and the J gene lost 4 bases, with 18 bases spanning the gap.

The chain joins TRBV18 to TRBJ1-3; D might be TRBD1 (5 bases). Trimming stripped 1 base from V and 9 bases from J, with 13 bases between. CDR1 and CDR2 (germline): KGHSH, LQKENI. This CDR3 region has 14 residues. The CDR3: CASSPLGHEATIYF. In DNA, the CDR3 is TGTGCCAGCTCACCACTTGGACATGAGGCCACCATATATTTT.

This chain joins TRBV6-5 and TRBJ1-2; 8 nucleotides agree with TRBD1. The CDR3 covers 13 residues. The junction had 1 base not matched to a gene; V was cut back by 6 bases and J by 1 base. CDR1 and CDR2 from the germline V gene are MNHEY and SVGAGI. Here the CDR3 reads CASRGQVNYGYTF. Here the CDR3 DNA reads TGTGCCAGCAGGGGACAGGTTAACTATGGCTACACCTTC.

The gene calls are TRBV19 and TRBJ1-2; perhaps TRBD1 as D (6 bases). The V end was cut by 6 bases, the J end by 5 bases, with 16 bases between. CDR1 is LNHDA and CDR2 is SQIVND in the germline V gene (reference sequence). The CDR3 is made up of 14 amino acids. CDR3 protein: CASRGVGTKYGYTF. The CDR3, as DNA: TGTGCCAGTAGAGGCGTTGGGACAAAGTATGGCTACACCTTC. The full variable domain, completed using reference TRBV19 and TRBJ1-2, is DGGITQSPKYLFRKEGQNVTLSCEQNLNHDAMYWYRQDPGQGLRLIYYSQIVNDFQKGDIAEGYSVSREKKESFPLTVTSAQKNPTAFYLCASRGVGTKYGYTFGSGTRLTVV.

The V call is TRBV6-6, the J call TRBJ2-3; 10 nucleotides match TRBD2. With 4 bases clipped from V and 5 bases from J, the junction kept 9 bases outside the gene matches. The CDR3 spans 16 residues. CDR1 is MNHNY and CDR2 is SVGAGI in the germline V gene (reference sequence). CDR3 nucleotides: TGTGCCAGCAGTTCTCTAAGCGGGGGGGCCCTAGATACGCAGTATTTT. Translation: CASSSLSGGALDTQYF.

The chain links TRBV19 to TRBJ2-1; 9 positions match TRBD2. The CDR3 extends over 15 amino acids. Per germline, CDR1 LNHDA and CDR2 SQIVND (reference sequence). The J segment lost 7 bases and the V segment lost 3 bases, leaving 7 bases of the junction unmatched. The DNA of the CDR3 is TGTGCCAGTAGTATCGGGGCGGGGGGGATAAATGAGCAGTTCTTC. This encodes CASSIGAGGINEQFF.

This chain joins TRBV7-6 and TRBJ1-2, with 9 bases identical to TRBD1. The CDR3 runs 13 residues. J gave up 5 bases and V 4 bases, and 2 bases lay outside the gene matches. Per the germline V gene, CDR1 is SGHVS and CDR2 is FNYEAQ. CDR3 nucleotides: TGTGCCAGCAGCTATGGGACAGGGTATGGCTACACCTTC. This gives the protein CASSYGTGYGYTF. The full variable domain, in which reference TRBV7-6 and TRBJ1-2 provide the parts outside the CDR3, is GAGVSQSPRYKVTKRGQDVALRCDPISGHVSLYWYRQALGQGPEFLTYFNYEAQQDKSGLPNDRFSAERPEGSISTLTIQRTEQRDSAMYRCASSYGTGYGYTFGSGTRLTVV.

The chain carries TRBV19 and TRBJ2-7; D may be TRBD1 (6 bases). The CDR3 has 14 amino acids. V lost 7 bases, J lost 1 base, and 14 bases lay in between. Germline V gene sequence: CDR1 LNHDA, CDR2 SQIVND (reference sequence). The CDR3, as DNA: TGTGCCAGTAACTGGGGGCAGGGGTCCTACGAGCAGTACTTC. Translating it yields CASNWGQGSYEQYF. The full variable domain, with the rest looked up from reference TRBV19 and TRBJ2-7, is DGGITQSPKYLFRKEGQNVTLSCEQNLNHDAMYWYRQDPGQGLRLIYYSQIVNDFQKGDIAEGYSVSREKKESFPLTVTSAQKNPTAFYLCASNWGQGSYEQYFGPGTRLTVT.

The chain uses TRBV6-5 and TRBJ1-5; TRBD1 is a possible D gene (5 bases). V was shortened by 10 bases and J by 2 bases, with 18 bases between the two germline ends. The CDR3 has 15 amino acids. The germline V gene has CDR1 MNHEY and CDR2 SVGAGI. For the CDR3, the DNA is TGTGCCACCGAACCGGGGGATTTGGGCAATCAGCCCCAGCATTTT. It codes for CATEPGDLGNQPQHF.

The J gene is TRBJ2-7, the V gene TRBV4-1; 8 bases fit TRBD2. The CDR3 contains 14 residues. Germline loops: CDR1 MGHRA, CDR2 YSYEKL. The ends lost 5 bases at V and 5 bases at J; junction bases unmatched: 8. For the CDR3, the DNA is TGCGCCAGCAGCATAGACGGGGGGGTTGACGAGCAGTACTTC. Residues: CASSIDGGVDEQYF.

This chain's CDR3 is CASSRYTNTGELFF. The CDR3 DNA sequence: TGTGCCAGCAGCCGGTATACGAACACCGGGGAGCTGTTTTTT. The chain carries TRBV7-9 and TRBJ2-2, with D unclear. The CDR3 loop spans 14 amino acids. CDR1 SEHNR and CDR2 FQNEAQ come from the germline V gene (reference sequence). Trimming took 5 bases from V and 0 from J, leaving 7 bases between them.